This T cell receptor beta chain was sequenced during a study of CD8+CD57+ T cells in acquired aplastic anemia. Study summary: Mean DNA quantity obtained from sorted CD4+ and CD8+ cells was 2.5 to 4 ug. As sequenced from healthy donors, CD4+ cells averaged approximately 11 million reads. Findings of the study overall: Approximately 30 was the count of CD8+ CDR3 sequences that patients shared with controls. Levels of CD8+ Simpson's diversity were not significantly distinct in patients versus controls.

Comments on this clonotype: Its antigen is unknown.

CDR1 and CDR2 from the germline V gene are ENHRY and SYGVKD. V trimming: 6 bases; J trimming: 4 bases; junction bases outside the gene matches: 5. The CDR3 contains 13 residues. TCR beta VDJ and CDR3 were profiled, and genomic DNA was the template. MiXCR was run by TCRdb on the reads, yielding one entry per CDR3 protein. This table has roughly 58,000 distinct CDR3 sequences, about 54% appearing once. The sample consisted of sorted CD4+, CD8+, or CD8+CD57+ T cells (not recorded which) from PBMCs. The receptor comes from a human donor in good health, serving as a control. This chain uses TRBV10-3 with TRBJ1-2; TRBD1 matches 7 bases. Here the CDR3 reads CAISRDSGYGYTF. CDR3 DNA: TGTGCCATCAGCCGGGACAGCGGCTATGGCTACACCTTC.